This T cell receptor (beta chain) was captured by sequencing in a study of T cells after yellow fever vaccination. Study details: Some fractions had low cell numbers, and these were prepared with SMART-Seq v4 Ultra Low Input.

The CDR3 length is 16 residues. CDR1 and CDR2 (germline): LGHNA, YSLEER. V lost 1 base and J 0 bases, leaving 12 bases between the germline ends. TCRdb called the 5' RACE reads again in MiXCR, with one record for every CDR3 protein. The data contain about 510,000 distinct CDR3 sequences, about a fifth of them singletons. The V and J genes are TRBV4-3 and TRBJ1-1; TRBD1 might be the D (5 bases). The sample consisted of PBMCs, taken roughly 20 days after the first yellow fever vaccination. The source of this sequence is a young man who received the YFV17D yellow fever vaccine. CDR3 in amino acids: CASSQGTLRMNTEAFF. The CDR3 DNA sequence: TGCGCCAGCAGCCAAGGGACACTCAGGATGAACACTGAAGCTTTCTTT.